This T cell receptor (beta chain) came from a study of blood T cell repertoires in COVID-19. Whole-study context: The study drew acute and convalescent COVID-19 samples from the United States, Italy and Spain.

Trimming stripped 4 bases from V and 0 bases from J, with 7 bases between. Germline V gene lookup returns CDR1 SGHRS and CDR2 YFSETQ. The CDR3 spans 13 residues. Participants were aged roughly 18 to 100 years from approximately 25 US areas. Assay: immunoSEQ multiplex PCR; the TCRdb copy retains only in-frame clones and omits some. The sample shows roughly 160,000 clones, 70% to 85% of them seen only once. Sequencing was carried out using PBMCs or T cells enriched from blood (not recorded which). This TCR was sampled from a man aged 45-65 years who had recovered from COVID-19. The chain has TRBV5-1 and TRBJ1-1, with D hard to call. Written as DNA, the CDR3 is TGCGCCAGCAGCAGGGAGATGAACACTGAAGCTTTCTTT. Encoded protein: CASSREMNTEAFF.